The next 21 T cell receptor beta chains were all read from a single sample in a study of shared clonotypes between healthy human individuals. Positively selected for CCR7, the CD45RO-negative cells used as naive CD8 cells excluded terminally differentiated effector memory CD45RA+ cells. Sequencing used immunoSEQ multiplex PCR; TCRdb keeps in-frame clones, though not all of them. The data hold over 2,000,000 clones, with around 95% observed a single time. Source material: naive CD8+ T cells from PBMCs. The source of these receptors is a young man in good health. Some clones in this sample may be carry-over from other donors' samples.

Written as DNA, the CDR3 is TGTGCCAGCAGCGTACCCGGGACTAGCGGGAGGGTACCAGATACGCAGTATTTT. As protein: CASSVPGTSGRVPDTQYF. J is TRBJ2-3 and V is TRBV9; 16 bases map to TRBD2. The CDR3 covers 18 residues. V dropped 1 base and J dropped 4; count of bases not matched to a gene: 6. CDR1 SGDLS and CDR2 YYNGEE come from the germline V gene.

The V and J genes are TRBV14 and TRBJ2-7, with a possible D match to TRBD1 (6 bases). Trimming cost V 1 base and J 5 bases, with 9 bases left between them. The CDR3 has 13 residues. The germline V gene encodes CDR1 SGHDN and CDR2 FVKESK. The DNA for the CDR3 is TGTGCCAGCAGCCAAGTGCACAGGGACGAGCAGTACTTC. It translates to CASSQVHRDEQYF.

The chain joins TRBV27 to TRBJ2-1; TRBD2 aligns across 13 bases. The length of the CDR3 is 16 residues. The germline V gene encodes CDR1 MNHEY and CDR2 SMNVEV (reference sequence). The V segment lost 4 bases and the J segment 8 bases; nucleotides outside the gene matches: 8. Here the CDR3 DNA reads TGTGCCAGCAGTTCGATTGGACTAGCGGGAGAGGATGAGCAGTTCTTC. This codes for CASSSIGLAGEDEQFF.

V is TRBV5-5 and J is TRBJ2-7, with D possibly matching TRBD1 (6 bases). V was cut by 4 bases and J by 0 bases, with 14 bases left in between. Germline values: CDR1 SGHKS, CDR2 YYEKEE (reference sequence). CDR3 length equals 15 residues. The CDR3 loop reads CASSPWTVSSYEQYF. The CDR3 DNA reads as TGTGCCAGCAGCCCATGGACAGTGAGCTCCTACGAGCAGTACTTC. The variable domain in full, with the rest retrieved from reference TRBV5-5 and TRBJ2-7, is DAGVTQSPTHLIKTRGQQVTLRCSPISGHKSVSWYQQVLGQGPQFIFQYYEKEERGRGNFPDRFSARQFPNYSSELNVNALLLGDSALYLCASSPWTVSSYEQYFGPGTRLTVT.

A single count supports this clone. The chain combines TRBV19 with TRBJ2-1; 7 bases agree with TRBD2. Trimming took 0 bases from V and 6 from J; bases not matched to a gene: 5. The CDR3 runs 15 residues. Germline-derived CDR1 and CDR2 are LNHDA and SQIVND (reference sequence). The CDR3 protein is CASSIDGREFNEQFF. The CDR3 DNA sequence: TGTGCCAGTAGTATAGATGGGCGGGAGTTCAATGAGCAGTTCTTC.

V is TRBV6-6 and J is TRBJ1-4; D call uncertain. Trimming cost V 10 bases and J 8 bases, with 11 bases left between them. Germline CDR1 MNHNY, CDR2 SVGAGI (reference sequence). The CDR3 sequence is 11 residues long. CDR3 residues: CATKGGEKLFF. The CDR3 DNA sequence: TGTGCCACCAAAGGCGGGGAAAAACTGTTTTTT.

The CDR3 sequence is CASSVDRTLGTGPFF. CDR3 coding DNA: TGTGCCAGCAGCGTAGATCGAACGTTGGGGACAGGGCCCTTCTTC. J is TRBJ2-1 and V is TRBV9, with TRBD1 matching 9 bases. V was clipped by 0 bases and J by 16 bases; unmatched bases: 14. Germline V gene sequence: CDR1 SGDLS, CDR2 YYNGEE. This CDR3 has 15 amino acids.

The V and J genes are TRBV4-1 and TRBJ1-1; no clear D. The V and J ends lost 1 base and 7 bases respectively, with 10 bases between them. Per germline, CDR1 MGHRA and CDR2 YSYEKL. The CDR3 extends over 13 amino acids. As DNA, the CDR3 is TGCGCCAGCAGCCAAGTTCCATCCGGTGAAGCTTTCTTT. Protein product: CASSQVPSGEAFF.

CDR3 sequence (DNA): TGTGCCTGGAGTGCCTCCCTAGCGGTCTCCTACGAGCAGTACTTC. Its protein is CAWSASLAVSYEQYF. J is TRBJ2-7 and V is TRBV30; 7 bases align to TRBD2. With 1 base clipped from V and 0 bases from J, the junction kept 6 bases outside the gene matches. The germline gives CDR1 GTSNPN, CDR2 SVGIG (reference sequence). The CDR3 sequence is 15 residues long.

The chain couples TRBV5-1 to TRBJ2-3; D not resolved. Trimming took off 3 bases at V and 2 bases at J, with 16 bases between the two ends. The CDR3 loop spans 16 amino acids. Per the germline V gene, CDR1 is SGHRS and CDR2 is YFSETQ. The chain's CDR3 is CASSSVVAHPTDTQYF. Written as DNA, the CDR3 is TGCGCCAGCAGCTCGGTCGTGGCCCACCCCACAGATACGCAGTATTTT.

The rearrangement links TRBV6-5 to TRBJ1-1, with D possibly being TRBD1 (5 bases). Germline V gene sequence: CDR1 MNHEY, CDR2 SVGAGI. The CDR3 consists of 14 residues. Trimming removed 6 bases from V and 0 bases from J, with 11 bases in between. For the CDR3, the DNA is TGTGCCAGCAGAATGACAGCCCTGAACACTGAAGCTTTCTTT. It encodes CASRMTALNTEAFF.

This chain connects TRBV14 to TRBJ2-7; 9 bases line up with TRBD2. Per germline, CDR1 SGHDN and CDR2 FVKESK. The CDR3 consists of 14 residues. V was clipped by 6 bases and J by 5 bases; unmatched bases: 8. CDR3 amino acids: CASSLIAGVDEQYF. The DNA of the CDR3 is TGTGCCAGCAGTCTAATAGCGGGAGTAGACGAGCAGTACTTC.

CDR3 residues: CASSLANGDEQYF. The CDR3 DNA sequence: TGTGCCAGCAGCTTAGCCAACGGGGACGAGCAGTACTTC. V and J are TRBV7-9 and TRBJ2-7; perhaps TRBD2 as D (5 bases). This CDR3 is 13 amino acids long. V was cut by 0 bases and J by 5 bases, with 8 bases left in between. CDR1 SEHNR and CDR2 FQNEAQ come from the germline V gene (reference sequence).

The gene calls are TRBV7-8 and TRBJ2-3; maybe TRBD2 (5 bases). The CDR3 sequence is 20 residues long. Trimming pared 1 base from V and 3 bases from J, leaving 26 bases between. Germline V CDR1 and CDR2: SGHVS, FQNEAQ. This CDR3 reads CASSLVEGLGASGSTDTQYF. DNA for the CDR3: TGTGCCAGCAGCTTAGTAGAAGGGTTGGGAGCGTCGGGTTCGACAGATACGCAGTATTTT.

The chain combines TRBV11-2 with TRBJ2-7; possibly TRBD1 for D (6 bases). The V end was cut by 0 bases, the J end by 2 bases, with 14 bases between. The germline CDR1 and CDR2 sequences are SGHAT and FQNNGV. The CDR3 runs to 16 residues. The CDR3 nucleotides read TGTGCCAGCAGCTTAGACAGCTCCAGGGGACCCTACGAGCAGTACTTC. Encoded protein: CASSLDSSRGPYEQYF.

In this sample, this clone turned up a few times. The chain combines TRBV2 with TRBJ2-2; D remains ambiguous. CDR1 and CDR2 from the germline V gene are SNHLY and FYNNEI. The CDR3 totals 12 residues. The ends were cut back, 6 bases at V and 8 bases at J, with 10 bases in the middle. DNA of the CDR3: TGTGCCAGCAGGGTGAAAAATGGGGAGCTGTTTTTT. Amino acid sequence: CASRVKNGELFF. The whole variable domain, filled in from reference TRBV2 and TRBJ2-2, reads EPEVTQTPSHQVTQMGQEVILRCVPISNHLYFYWYRQILGQKVEFLVSFYNNEISEKSEIFDDQFSVERPDGSNFTLKIRSTKLEDSAMYFCASRVKNGELFFGEGSRLTVL.

Worth noting for this clone: The same CDR3 arises from other DNA sequences in this sample as well. The gene calls are TRBV29-1 and TRBJ2-3; D gene unclear. The V gene lost 0 bases and the J gene lost 0 bases, with 10 bases spanning the gap. Germline CDR1 SQVTM, CDR2 ANQGSEA. The CDR3 has 15 amino acids. In DNA form, the CDR3 reads TGCAGCGTTGAAGATCCGGCAGATAGCACAGATACGCAGTATTTT. The encoded protein is CSVEDPADSTDTQYF.

The V and J genes are TRBV9 and TRBJ2-5; weak D call: TRBD1 (6 bases). The tail of the sequence fits TRBJ2-7 better, so the J call may be wrong. Germline V gives CDR1 SGDLS, CDR2 YYNGEE. The CDR3 length is 14 residues. The CDR3 DNA sequence: TGTGCCAGCAGCGAGAGGGACACCTCCTACGAGCAGTACTTC. This gives the protein CASSERDTSYEQYF.

This clone occurred once. The V call is TRBV11-2, the J call TRBJ2-1; 9 bases fit TRBD1. The germline CDR1 and CDR2 sequences are SGHAT and FQNNGV. Trimming at V came to 0 bases and at J to 4 bases, leaving 1 base not matched to a gene. The length of the CDR3 is 15 residues. The CDR3 sequence: CASSLDGTGYNEQFF. CDR3 in DNA: TGTGCCAGCAGCTTAGACGGGACAGGGTACAATGAGCAGTTCTTC. The whole variable domain, remainder taken from reference TRBV11-2 and TRBJ2-1, is EAGVAQSPRYKIIEKRQSVAFWCNPISGHATLYWYQQILGQGPKLLIQFQNNGVVDDSQLPKDRFSAERLKGVDSTLKIQPAKLEDSAVYLCASSLDGTGYNEQFFGPGTRLTVL.

The CDR3 DNA reads TGTGCCAGCAGCTTTTTAGCGGGAGGCCCGGCCCATAAGCAGTTCTTC. Translating gives CASSFLAGGPAHKQFF. This chain connects TRBV7-6 to TRBJ2-1, with 10 bases lining up with TRBD2. Germline CDR1 is SGHVS and CDR2 is FNYEAQ. The CDR3 is 16 amino acids. J was trimmed by 11 bases and V by 3 bases; bases with no gene match: 13.

V is TRBV13 and J is TRBJ2-7; no clear D gene. CDR3 size: 15 residues. Trimming removed 5 bases from V and 2 bases from J, with 16 bases in between. Germline CDR1 PRHDT, CDR2 FYEKMQ (reference sequence). Written as DNA, the CDR3 is TGTGCCAGCAGCGTAGATGTGGGCTACCCCTACGAGCAGTACTTC. This gives the protein CASSVDVGYPYEQYF.